These T cell receptor beta chains were read from a single sample in a study of response to subunit inactivated influenza vaccine. TCRdb used MiXCR to reprocess the RT-PCR reads, holding one entry per CDR3 protein. The sample holds approximately 500,000 distinct CDR3 sequences; approximately 12% are singletons and the top ten take around 13%. This sample comprised PBMCs from blood, obtained roughly 47 days after vaccination. All receptors come from a man aged 50 to 60 who received an inactivated influenza vaccine. CDR3s include the opening cysteine and the closing phenylalanine or tryptophan. The D gene is left open where the match is weak. Size is omitted from some rows. Given values are once, few, many or a class for expanded clones.

d_call: TRBD2; j_call: TRBJ2-6; v_call: TRBV11-2; clone_size: few; cdr3_aa: CASSLWTSGVSGANVLTF; cdr3_nt: TGTGCCAGCAGCCTATGGACTAGCGGGGTCTCTGGGGCCAACGTCCTGACTTTC
d_call: NA; j_call: TRBJ2-3; v_call: TRBV10-3; clone_size: few; cdr3_aa: CAIRGLELSTDTQYF; cdr3_nt: TGTGCCATCAGGGGGTTGGAACTTAGCACAGATACGCAGTATTTT
d_call: NA; j_call: TRBJ1-6; v_call: TRBV6-1; clone_size: NA; cdr3_aa: CASSRTTYNSPLHF; cdr3_nt: TGTGCCAGCTCAAGGACTACTTATAATTCACCCCTCCACTTT
d_call: NA; j_call: TRBJ1-3; v_call: TRBV10-3; clone_size: many; cdr3_aa: CAIKPGIISGNTIYF; cdr3_nt: TGTGCCATCAAACCGGGGATAATCTCTGGAAACACCATATATTTT
d_call: NA; j_call: TRBJ2-2; v_call: TRBV25-1; clone_size: NA; cdr3_aa: CASSDPLRQNTGELFF; cdr3_nt: TGTGCCAGCAGTGATCCACTCCGACAGAACACCGGGGAGCTGTTTTTT
d_call: NA; j_call: TRBJ1-2; v_call: TRBV20-1; clone_size: few; cdr3_aa: CSASLQNYGYTF; cdr3_nt: TGCAGTGCTAGTTTACAAAACTATGGCTACACCTTC
d_call: NA; j_call: TRBJ2-7; v_call: TRBV20-1; clone_size: many; cdr3_aa: CSAGRQGRDYEQYF; cdr3_nt: TGCAGTGCTGGACGGCAGGGTCGGGACTACGAGCAGTACTTC
d_call: NA; j_call: TRBJ2-7; v_call: TRBV7-2; clone_size: NA; cdr3_aa: CASTQLIGSYEQYF; cdr3_nt: TGTGCCAGCACCCAACTAATCGGCTCCTACGAGCAGTACTTC
d_call: NA; j_call: TRBJ1-6; v_call: TRBV7-9; clone_size: NA; cdr3_aa: CASSLGEVFNSPLHF; cdr3_nt: TGTGCCAGCAGCTTAGGGGAAGTTTTTAATTCACCCCTCCACTTT
d_call: TRBD1; j_call: TRBJ2-2; v_call: TRBV6-1; clone_size: few; cdr3_aa: CASGTGTGNGELFF; cdr3_nt: TGTGCCAGCGGGACCGGGACAGGGAACGGGGAGCTGTTTTTT
d_call: TRBD1; j_call: TRBJ2-7; v_call: TRBV4-1; clone_size: NA; cdr3_aa: CASSQYRDSTYEQYF; cdr3_nt: TGCGCCAGCAGCCAGTATAGGGACAGCACCTACGAGCAGTACTTC
d_call: NA; j_call: TRBJ2-5; v_call: TRBV7-8; clone_size: NA; cdr3_aa: CASSLTAGWRETQYF; cdr3_nt: TGTGCCAGCAGCTTAACGGCGGGATGGCGAGAGACCCAGTACTTC
d_call: NA; j_call: TRBJ1-1; v_call: TRBV7-2; clone_size: few; cdr3_aa: CASNQGLNTEAFF; cdr3_nt: TGTGCCAGCAACCAGGGACTGAACACTGAAGCTTTCTTT
d_call: NA; j_call: TRBJ2-5; v_call: TRBV7-2; clone_size: NA; cdr3_aa: CASSPLRGSATQYF; cdr3_nt: TGTGCCAGCAGCCCCCTAAGGGGGTCCGCGACCCAGTACTTC
d_call: NA; j_call: TRBJ2-7; v_call: TRBV7-2; clone_size: NA; cdr3_aa: CASSLMAGPTYEQYF; cdr3_nt: TGTGCCAGCAGCTTAATGGCGGGACCCACCTACGAGCAGTACTTC
d_call: NA; j_call: TRBJ2-7; v_call: TRBV5-5; clone_size: many; cdr3_aa: CASSLWNGDYEQYF; cdr3_nt: TGTGCCAGCAGCTTGTGGAACGGGGACTACGAGCAGTACTTC
d_call: NA; j_call: TRBJ2-7; v_call: TRBV12-3/TRBV12-4; clone_size: few; cdr3_aa: CASSLRTVGNEQYF; cdr3_nt: TGTGCCAGCAGTTTAAGGACAGTAGGAAACGAGCAGTACTTC
d_call: TRBD2; j_call: TRBJ2-7; v_call: TRBV9; clone_size: NA; cdr3_aa: CASSVGPGLAHEQYF; cdr3_nt: TGTGCCAGCAGCGTAGGACCAGGACTAGCCCACGAGCAGTACTTC
d_call: NA; j_call: TRBJ2-7; v_call: TRBV4-2; clone_size: few; cdr3_aa: CASSQDLGRVYYEQYF; cdr3_nt: TGTGCCAGCAGCCAAGATTTGGGCAGGGTATACTACGAGCAGTACTTC
d_call: NA; j_call: TRBJ2-3; v_call: TRBV29-1; clone_size: NA; cdr3_aa: CSVAEGARTDTQYF; cdr3_nt: TGCAGCGTTGCGGAGGGGGCTCGCACAGATACGCAGTATTTT
d_call: TRBD2; j_call: TRBJ2-2; v_call: TRBV20-1; clone_size: NA; cdr3_aa: CSAGDDLAGNTGELFF; cdr3_nt: TGCAGTGCTGGGGACGACCTAGCGGGGAACACCGGGGAGCTGTTTTTT
d_call: NA; j_call: TRBJ2-1; v_call: TRBV12-5; clone_size: NA; cdr3_aa: CASDQRYNEQFF; cdr3_nt: TGTGCTAGTGATCAACGATACAATGAGCAGTTCTTC
d_call: TRBD1; j_call: TRBJ2-7; v_call: TRBV10-3; clone_size: few; cdr3_aa: CAISERGLYEQYF; cdr3_nt: TGTGCCATCAGTGAGAGGGGGCTTTACGAGCAGTACTTC
d_call: NA; j_call: TRBJ1-2; v_call: TRBV5-1; clone_size: NA; cdr3_aa: CASSIDGDYGYTF; cdr3_nt: TGCGCCAGCAGCATCGACGGGGACTATGGCTACACCTTC
d_call: NA; j_call: TRBJ2-1; v_call: TRBV6-2/TRBV6-3; clone_size: NA; cdr3_aa: CASSYSGAGGTDGQFF; cdr3_nt: TGTGCCAGCAGTTACTCAGGGGCAGGGGGGACCGATGGGCAGTTCTTC
d_call: TRBD2; j_call: TRBJ2-3; v_call: TRBV27; clone_size: few; cdr3_aa: CASSLLAGVADTQYF; cdr3_nt: TGTGCCAGCAGTTTGCTTGCGGGGGTGGCAGATACGCAGTATTTT
d_call: NA; j_call: TRBJ2-3; v_call: TRBV6-2/TRBV6-3; clone_size: few; cdr3_aa: CASSYSSGTDTQYF; cdr3_nt: TGTGCCAGCAGTTACTCTTCGGGAACAGATACGCAGTATTTT
d_call: NA; j_call: TRBJ2-7; v_call: TRBV28; clone_size: NA; cdr3_aa: CASSSTSSLFEQYF; cdr3_nt: TGTGCCAGCAGTTCAACCTCCTCCTTATTTGAGCAGTACTTC
d_call: NA; j_call: TRBJ2-4; v_call: TRBV4-3; clone_size: NA; cdr3_aa: CASSPSEGANIQYF; cdr3_nt: TGCGCCAGCAGCCCCTCTGAAGGGGCAAACATTCAGTACTTC
d_call: NA; j_call: TRBJ2-5; v_call: TRBV20-1; clone_size: many; cdr3_aa: CSAESMGETQYF; cdr3_nt: TGCAGTGCGGAATCGATGGGGGAGACCCAGTACTTC
d_call: NA; j_call: TRBJ2-5; v_call: TRBV6-5; clone_size: many; cdr3_aa: CASSYSISGAQYF; cdr3_nt: TGTGCCAGCAGTTACTCGATCTCCGGGGCCCAGTACTTC
d_call: NA; j_call: TRBJ2-3; v_call: TRBV29-1; clone_size: few; cdr3_aa: CSVARDSTDTQYF; cdr3_nt: TGCAGCGTTGCCAGGGATAGCACAGATACGCAGTATTTT
d_call: NA; j_call: TRBJ2-1; v_call: TRBV29-1; clone_size: many; cdr3_aa: CSVEELRPGNEQFF; cdr3_nt: TGCAGCGTTGAAGAACTTCGTCCGGGAAATGAGCAGTTCTTC
d_call: NA; j_call: TRBJ1-1; v_call: TRBV29-1; clone_size: NA; cdr3_aa: CSVEAETEAFF; cdr3_nt: TGCAGCGTTGAGGCAGAGACTGAAGCTTTCTTT
d_call: TRBD2; j_call: TRBJ2-1; v_call: TRBV20-1; clone_size: many; cdr3_aa: CSARESSGTYNEQFF; cdr3_nt: TGCAGTGCTAGAGAGTCAAGCGGGACCTACAATGAGCAGTTCTTC
d_call: NA; j_call: TRBJ2-3; v_call: TRBV7-6; clone_size: few; cdr3_aa: CASSRDPDTQYF; cdr3_nt: TGTGCCAGCAGCCGCGACCCAGATACGCAGTATTTT
d_call: NA; j_call: TRBJ2-7; v_call: TRBV6-2/TRBV6-3; clone_size: NA; cdr3_aa: CASRTTGKYEQYF; cdr3_nt: TGTGCCAGCAGGACCACAGGGAAATACGAGCAGTACTTC
d_call: NA; j_call: TRBJ1-1; v_call: TRBV9; clone_size: NA; cdr3_aa: CASSVAPTVNTEAFF; cdr3_nt: TGTGCCAGCAGCGTAGCACCGACAGTGAACACTGAAGCTTTCTTT
d_call: NA; j_call: TRBJ2-1; v_call: TRBV12-3/TRBV12-4; clone_size: few; cdr3_aa: CASSGEGGTNYNEQFF; cdr3_nt: TGTGCCAGCAGCGGGGAAGGGGGGACAAACTACAATGAGCAGTTCTTC
d_call: TRBD1; j_call: TRBJ1-4; v_call: TRBV5-5; clone_size: NA; cdr3_aa: CASSFSRTGGSWEKLFF; cdr3_nt: TGTGCCAGCAGCTTCTCTAGGACAGGTGGATCTTGGGAAAAACTGTTTTTT
d_call: NA; j_call: TRBJ2-5; v_call: TRBV12-3/TRBV12-4; clone_size: few; cdr3_aa: CASTPDRSGAQYF; cdr3_nt: TGTGCCAGCACCCCAGACAGGAGTGGGGCCCAGTACTTC
d_call: NA; j_call: TRBJ1-1; v_call: TRBV3-1; clone_size: NA; cdr3_aa: CASSKLRDTEAFF; cdr3_nt: TGTGCCAGCAGCAAACTAAGGGACACTGAAGCTTTCTTT
d_call: TRBD2; j_call: TRBJ2-3; v_call: TRBV6-5; clone_size: NA; cdr3_aa: CASSYLSGRADTQYF; cdr3_nt: TGTGCCAGCAGTTACCTTAGCGGGAGGGCAGATACGCAGTATTTT
d_call: NA; j_call: TRBJ2-3; v_call: TRBV5-6; clone_size: NA; cdr3_aa: CASSRPGFTDTQYF; cdr3_nt: TGTGCCAGCAGTCGGCCAGGGTTCACAGATACGCAGTATTTT
d_call: NA; j_call: TRBJ2-7; v_call: TRBV20-1; clone_size: NA; cdr3_aa: CSASGVYEQYF; cdr3_nt: TGCAGTGCTAGTGGAGTTTACGAGCAGTACTTC
d_call: TRBD2; j_call: TRBJ2-1; v_call: TRBV4-1; clone_size: few; cdr3_aa: CASSQPTGTSVDNEQFF; cdr3_nt: TGCGCCAGCAGCCAACCCACAGGGACTAGCGTCGACAATGAGCAGTTCTTC
d_call: NA; j_call: TRBJ2-1; v_call: TRBV18; clone_size: few; cdr3_aa: CASSPRDKPNNEQFF; cdr3_nt: TGTGCCAGCTCACCAAGGGACAAACCAAACAATGAGCAGTTCTTC
d_call: NA; j_call: TRBJ1-1; v_call: TRBV27; clone_size: NA; cdr3_aa: CASSLRGWAMTEAFF; cdr3_nt: TGTGCCAGCAGTCTCAGGGGATGGGCCATGACTGAAGCTTTCTTT